Listed here are 16 T cell receptor beta chains from one sample, sequenced in a study of T cells in localized non-small cell lung cancer (dated by TCRdb to about 2020). The library relied on the immunoSEQ multiplex PCR assay. The table comes from immuneACCESS by way of TCRdb, which keeps in-frame sequences with V and J called. Part of the clones is missing from these tables; in studies checked, under half for an unresolved V gene and the rest for unknown reasons. The sample yields about 940 clones; approximately 25% were counted once. The biggest ten clones account for roughly 21% of the sample. The sample was normal lung tissue next to the tumor, taken before any cancer treatment. These receptors came from a man between 40 and 70 years old with stage I squamous cell lung carcinoma.

The chain links TRBV11-3 to TRBJ1-6, with D possibly being TRBD1 (5 bases). Trimming pared 1 base from V and 9 bases from J, leaving 25 bases between. Germline-derived CDR1 and CDR2 are SGHNT and YENEEA. This CDR3 region has 19 residues. This CDR3 is CASSLVGRTMINIPSPLHF. The CDR3 DNA reads as TGTGCCAGCAGCTTAGTTGGCCGGACAATGATCAATATCCCTTCACCCCTCCACTTT.

This clone has a handful of counts. The rearrangement uses TRBV6-8 and TRBJ2-7; a possible D gene is TRBD1 (6 bases). The CDR3 length is 15 residues. Germline V lookup: CDR1 MNHGY, CDR2 SAAAGT. V was cut by 6 bases and J by 4 bases, with 19 bases left in between. The CDR3 loop reads CASSFEPGQRYEQYF. The CDR3 nucleotides are TGTGCCAGCAGCTTCGAACCGGGACAAAGATACGAGCAGTACTTC.

The chain has TRBV5-1 and TRBJ1-1; 10 bases are a match to TRBD1. Per germline, CDR1 SGHRS and CDR2 YFSETQ. V shed 0 bases and J 3 bases; nucleotides not matched to a gene: 11. The CDR3 covers 18 residues. The CDR3 reads CASSLEGQGRSRDTEAFF. DNA for the CDR3: TGCGCCAGCAGCTTGGAGGGACAGGGGCGAAGTAGGGACACTGAAGCTTTCTTT.

The chain carries TRBV5-1 and TRBJ1-4; 7 positions match TRBD1. The CDR3 extends over 14 amino acids. J was trimmed by 4 bases and V by 0 bases; bases with no gene match: 0. Germline assignment: CDR1 SGHRS and CDR2 YFSETQ. The CDR3 sequence is CASSLAGGNEKLFF. The CDR3 DNA sequence: TGCGCCAGCAGCTTGGCAGGGGGTAATGAAAAACTGTTTTTT.

This clone is judged medium-sized. V and J are TRBV11-3 and TRBJ2-7; D is perhaps TRBD1 or TRBD2 (6 bases each). Germline V gives CDR1 SGHNT, CDR2 YENEEA. V gave up 1 base and J gave up 4 bases, with 17 bases separating them. The CDR3 extends over 16 amino acids. The CDR3 protein is CASSLGPGGRAYEQYF. As DNA, the CDR3 is TGTGCCAGCAGCTTAGGCCCCGGGGGCAGGGCGTACGAGCAGTACTTC.

This clone qualifies as medium-sized. This chain links TRBV11-3 with TRBJ2-5, with D perhaps TRBD2 (5 bases). The CDR3 consists of 14 residues. Trimming stripped 3 bases from V and 3 bases from J, with 11 bases between. Per the germline V gene, CDR1 is SGHNT and CDR2 is YENEEA. The chain's CDR3 is CASSFNRGKETQYF. As DNA, the CDR3 is TGTGCCAGCAGCTTTAACCGGGGTAAAGAGACCCAGTACTTC.

The CDR3 DNA follows: TGTGCCAGTAGCCTGGGACAGCTTAACACCGGGGAGCTGTTTTTT. This gives the protein CASSLGQLNTGELFF. V and J are TRBV19 and TRBJ2-2, with TRBD1 matching 7 bases. V was pared by 6 bases and J by 2 bases, with 6 bases of the junction left unmatched. The CDR3 totals 15 residues. Germline V lookup: CDR1 LNHDA, CDR2 SQIVND (reference sequence).

There are a few counts of this clone. The V and J genes are TRBV30 and TRBJ2-1, with 7 bases fitting TRBD1. J was trimmed by 3 bases and V by 0 bases; bases with no gene match: 8. Germline assignment: CDR1 GTSNPN and CDR2 SVGIG (reference sequence). The CDR3 runs to 16 residues. CDR3 coding DNA: TGTGCCTGGAGTGTTGGGACAGCTCAACACTACAATGAGCAGTTCTTC. Translation: CAWSVGTAQHYNEQFF.

This clone qualifies as medium-sized. The chain recombines TRBV9 with TRBJ2-7; TRBD2 matches 10 bases. Germline CDR1 SGDLS, CDR2 YYNGEE. This CDR3 has 19 amino acids. The junction had 22 bases not matched to a gene; V was cut back by 5 bases and J by 5 bases. The CDR3 DNA is TGTGCCAGCAGTGAAGCGCCTGGGTTTGGGGGACTAGCGCTAGACGAGCAGTACTTC. Amino acids: CASSEAPGFGGLALDEQYF.

This chain links TRBV5-1 with TRBJ1-1; a possible D gene is TRBD1 (6 bases). The germline V and J ends were trimmed by 6 bases and 3 bases, with 18 bases remaining between them. Per germline, CDR1 SGHRS and CDR2 YFSETQ. The CDR3 runs 15 residues. The CDR3 nucleotides read TGCGCCAGCACCGACCTTCCGGGGGCTCACACTGAAGCTTTCTTT. Its protein product is CASTDLPGAHTEAFF.

By share of the sample, this clone is medium-sized (0.01 to 0.1%). Written as DNA, the CDR3 is TGTGCCAGCAGCTACAACAGGGGGCGAATTGCTGAAGCTTTCTTT. Its translation is CASSYNRGRIAEAFF. The J gene is TRBJ1-1, the V gene TRBV11-3; 9 positions match TRBD1. The V and J ends lost 4 bases and 6 bases, in that order; junction bases with no gene match: 9. The V gene's germline CDR1 is SGHNT and CDR2 YENEEA. CDR3 length: 15 amino acids.

By sample fraction, this clone is medium-sized (0.01 to 0.1%). Additional DNA sequences in this sample encode the identical CDR3. The V gene is TRBV11-3, the J gene TRBJ2-5, with TRBD1 matching over 7 bases. V gave up 5 bases and J gave up 3 bases; unmatched junction bases: 6. CDR1 is SGHNT and CDR2 is YENEEA in the germline V gene. This CDR3 has 14 amino acids. CDR3 sequence: CASSLNRGKETQYF. The CDR3 nucleotides read TGTGCCAGCAGCCTTAACAGGGGAAAAGAGACCCAGTACTTC.

This chain links TRBV14 with TRBJ2-2; TRBD2 matches at 10 bases. Germline lookup yields CDR1 SGHDN and CDR2 FVKESK. The V gene end was trimmed by 4 bases and the J gene end by 6 bases; junction bases not matched to a gene: 11. The CDR3 loop spans 17 amino acids. The CDR3 DNA is TGTGCCAGCAGCCCAGGGACTAGCGCATGGGCAGCCGGGGAGCTGTTTTTT. Translation: CASSPGTSAWAAGELFF.

This clone is labeled large. This chain uses TRBV6-8 with TRBJ2-7; 10 nucleotides agree with TRBD1. The CDR3 totals 14 residues. In germline, CDR1 is MNHGY, CDR2 SAAAGT. V trimming: 5 bases; J trimming: 2 bases; junction bases outside the gene matches: 3. CDR3 sequence (DNA): TGTGCCAGCAGTAGGACAGGGGGGCCCTACGAGCAGTACTTC. As protein: CASSRTGGPYEQYF.

This clone was recorded a few times. V gene TRBV15 combines with J gene TRBJ2-2; the D gene is possibly TRBD1 (5 bases). Germline V gene data show CDR1 as LNHNV and CDR2 as YYDKDF (reference sequence). The CDR3 loop spans 18 amino acids. V gave up 0 bases and J gave up 2 bases, with 16 bases separating them. CDR3 nucleotide sequence: TGTGCCACCAGCAGAGATGGACGACAGACCAGTAACACCGGGGAGCTGTTTTTT. Translated, it gives CATSRDGRQTSNTGELFF. Supplemented by reference TRBV15 and TRBJ2-2, the full variable domain reads DAMVIQNPRYQVTQFGKPVTLSCSQTLNHNVMYWYQQKSSQAPKLLFHYYDKDFNNEADTPDNFQSRRPNTSFCFLDIRSPGLGDTAMYLCATSRDGRQTSNTGELFFGEGSRLTVL.

This clone was seen more than once but under ten times. The chain uses TRBV11-3 and TRBJ1-4; TRBD1 is a possible D gene (6 bases). V lost 3 bases and J 2 bases, leaving 7 bases between the germline ends. The CDR3 has 14 amino acids. In germline, CDR1 is SGHNT, CDR2 YENEEA. The CDR3: CASSFRGTNEKLFF. CDR3 DNA sequence: TGTGCCAGCAGCTTCAGGGGTACTAATGAAAAACTGTTTTTT.